This T cell receptor beta chain emerged from a study of shared clonotypes between healthy human individuals. Study findings and constraints: Some clonotypes were shared by all four sorted-subset donors, while others were not shared. The non-shared ones had lower generation probabilities than the shared ones.

In the case of this clone: Its antigen remains unidentified.

Here immunoSEQ multiplex PCR was the method, and the copy in TCRdb shows in-frame clones only, minus some. The top ten hold approximately 0.4% of the sample, which has under 2.5 million clones, just under 95% seen once. This CDR3 region has 14 residues. V was clipped by 0 bases and J by 0 bases, with 7 bases between them. From germline, CDR1 is SGHKS and CDR2 YYEKEE (reference sequence). The sample consisted of naive CD4+ T cells from PBMCs. Subset denoted: CD45RA+ positively selected. This clonotype was sampled from a man between 18 and 29 years old in good health. Some clones in this sample may be carry-over from other donors' samples. The rearrangement links TRBV5-5 to TRBJ2-7, with D perhaps matching TRBD1 (5 bases). The CDR3 loop reads CASSLGQNSYEQYF. DNA of the CDR3: TGTGCCAGCAGCTTGGGACAGAACTCCTACGAGCAGTACTTC.